Listed below are T cell receptor beta chains from one sample, sequenced in a study of shared clonotypes between healthy human individuals. Measured with immunoSEQ multiplex PCR; TCRdb has only the in-frame clones, and not every one. The table lists more than 550,000 clones, about 90% of them singletons. Sequencing used naive CD8+ T cells sorted from blood. These receptors all come from a man under 40 in good health. Each CDR3 is given with its conserved first and last residue. Fields, in order: CDR3 protein, V gene.

CASSQEQAGEDTEAFF TRBV4-1
CASKDLSYEQYF TRBV10-2
CASNEVTLSGNTIYF TRBV7-9
CASSLSTGRLNSYEQYF TRBV5-4
CASSYPLAGSNTGELFF TRBV7-9
CASSPDTGNHGYTF TRBV7-9
CASSVDAGSTDTQYF TRBV9
CASSYRMANEKLFF TRBV6-5
CASRGLGLYEQYF TRBV27
CASSLPSSNLQETQYF TRBV5-1
CASSGTGSPLGNQPQHF TRBV10-1
CAISEWSGRADEQYF TRBV10-3
CASSFSGTSGYNEQFF TRBV6-6
CASSSFTDTQYF TRBV27
CASSLIMNTEAFF TRBV4-2
CASSPHTGELFF TRBV6-5
CASKGSGSYEQYF TRBV2
CASSPDGYQPQHF TRBV19
CASSRTGKRDEQFF TRBV14
CASSLISSGNNEQFF TRBV28
CAWSGLGDEQYF TRBV30
CASRLQGNQPQHF TRBV28
CASSLGGRNRAYYEQYF TRBV5-8
CASSRSLAGISSTDTQYF TRBV14
CASSQGSGVGYEQYF TRBV4-1
CASSLGTDNTEAFF TRBV5-6
CASSGHLANTEAFF TRBV7-2
CASDVGVTEAFF TRBV7-9
CASSLAVGEQYF TRBV7-9
CASSVAEQGARDEQFF TRBV9
CASSWATSTDTQYF TRBV5-6
CASSLTDSSYNEQFF TRBV28
CASSLEAGSGANVLTF TRBV7-6
CASSPGLAGTQETQYF TRBV5-1
CASSQDHSGGAKNIQYF TRBV4-3
CASSLETGLGANVLTF TRBV11-2